The clone carrying this T cell receptor (beta chain) was picked up one time. The study ran its PCR with 60 Vbeta and 13 Jbeta primers. Using immunoSEQ multiplex PCR, the repertoire was profiled, and TCRdb retains in-frame clones only, with some absent. The top ten hold roughly 25% of the sample, which has 70,000 to 100,000 clones, roughly three quarters seen once. This sample is part of a study of cytomegalovirus exposure and HLA in healthy donors. Study in general: When 398 donors were genotyped, about 81% of them were found to fall in the Caucasian-associated ancestry cluster.

The clonotype comes from a woman in her forties or fifties in good health and CMV-seropositive. Sequencing used PBMCs.

Here the CDR3 reads CASSFQGAGYGYTF. Written as DNA, the CDR3 is TGTGCCAGCAGTTTTCAGGGGGCTGGTTATGGCTACACCTTC. The V and J genes are TRBV6-6 and TRBJ1-2; 8 nucleotides align to TRBD1. CDR1 and CDR2 from the germline V gene are MNHNY and SVGAGI (reference sequence). Trimming removed 4 bases from V and 5 bases from J; junction bases left unmatched: 6. This CDR3 spans 14 amino acids.